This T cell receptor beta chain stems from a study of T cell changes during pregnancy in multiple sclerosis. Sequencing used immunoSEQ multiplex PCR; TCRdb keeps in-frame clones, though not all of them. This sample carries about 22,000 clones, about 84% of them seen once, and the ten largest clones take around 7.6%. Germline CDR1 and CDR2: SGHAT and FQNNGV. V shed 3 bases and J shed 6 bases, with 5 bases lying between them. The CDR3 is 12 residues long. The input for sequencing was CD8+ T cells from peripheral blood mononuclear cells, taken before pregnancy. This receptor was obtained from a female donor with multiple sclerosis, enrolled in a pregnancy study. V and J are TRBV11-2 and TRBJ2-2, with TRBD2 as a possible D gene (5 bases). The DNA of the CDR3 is TGTGCCAGCAGCTTCGGGGCCGGGGAGCTGTTTTTT. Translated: CASSFGAGELFF.